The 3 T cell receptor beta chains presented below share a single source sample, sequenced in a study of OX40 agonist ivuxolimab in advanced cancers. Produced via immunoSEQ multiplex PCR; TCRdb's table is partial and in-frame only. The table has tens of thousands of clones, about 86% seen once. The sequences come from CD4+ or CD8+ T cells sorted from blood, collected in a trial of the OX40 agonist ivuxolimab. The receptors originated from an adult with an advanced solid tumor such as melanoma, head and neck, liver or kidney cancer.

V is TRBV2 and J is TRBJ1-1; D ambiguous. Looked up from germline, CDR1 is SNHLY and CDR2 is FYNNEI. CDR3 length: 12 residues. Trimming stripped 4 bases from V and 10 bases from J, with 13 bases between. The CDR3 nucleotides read TGTGCCAGCAGTGTGGGTACCGGTATAGCTTTCTTT. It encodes CASSVGTGIAFF. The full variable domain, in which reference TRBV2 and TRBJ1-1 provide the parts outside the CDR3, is EPEVTQTPSHQVTQMGQEVILRCVPISNHLYFYWYRQILGQKVEFLVSFYNNEISEKSEIFDDQFSVERPDGSNFTLKIRSTKLEDSAMYFCASSVGTGIAFFGQGTRLTVV.

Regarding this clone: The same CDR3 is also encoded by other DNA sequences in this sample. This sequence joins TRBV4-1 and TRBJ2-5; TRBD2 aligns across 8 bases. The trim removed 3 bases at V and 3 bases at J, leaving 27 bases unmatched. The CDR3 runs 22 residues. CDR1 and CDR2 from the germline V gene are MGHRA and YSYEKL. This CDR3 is CASSHKLGLGGGSAGVKETQYF. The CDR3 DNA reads TGCGCCAGCAGCCATAAGTTGGGTCTCGGGGGGGGGAGCGCGGGGGTAAAAGAGACCCAGTACTTC.

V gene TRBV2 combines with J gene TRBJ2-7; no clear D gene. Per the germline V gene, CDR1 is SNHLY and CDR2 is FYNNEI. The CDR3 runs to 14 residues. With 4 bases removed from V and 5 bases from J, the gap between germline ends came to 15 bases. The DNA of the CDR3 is TGTGCCAGCAGTGCACGGCCCCTGACCAACGAGCAGTACTTC. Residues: CASSARPLTNEQYF.